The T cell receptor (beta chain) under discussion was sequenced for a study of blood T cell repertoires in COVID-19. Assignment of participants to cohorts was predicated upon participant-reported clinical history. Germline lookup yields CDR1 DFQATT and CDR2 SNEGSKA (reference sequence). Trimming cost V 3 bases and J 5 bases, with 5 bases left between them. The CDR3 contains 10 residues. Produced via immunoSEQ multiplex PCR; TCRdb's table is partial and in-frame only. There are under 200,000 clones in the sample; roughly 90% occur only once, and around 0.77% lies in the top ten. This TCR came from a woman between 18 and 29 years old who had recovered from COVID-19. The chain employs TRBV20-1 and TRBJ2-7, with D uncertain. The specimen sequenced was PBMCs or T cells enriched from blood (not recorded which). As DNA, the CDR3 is TGCAGTGCTAGTATAAACGAGCAGTACTTC. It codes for CSASINEQYF.